This TCR beta chain was profiled in a study of graft-versus-host responses after intestinal transplantation. Study overall: All recipients got anti-thymocyte globulin induction, then tacrolimus and steroids for approximately 3 years. Study observations and caveats: Association was observed between peak circulating GvH clone levels and early post-transplant HvG declines. GvH clones detected in recipient marrow included some appearing first in ileum or blood.

Each post-transplant marrow sample came from the posterior iliac crest or another site. With regard to this clone: Its antigen is undetermined.

Data came from immunoSEQ multiplex PCR; TCRdb stores just in-frame clones and leaves some out. The sample shows some 69,000 clones, roughly 90% of them seen only once. The receptor's source is a human patient who received an intestinal transplant, so some T cells may come from the graft donor. Sequencing used bone marrow, obtained nearly 750 days after intestinal transplantation.

The CDR3, as DNA: TGTGCCAGCAGCCCCCCCCGACAGGTCTTGGAGACCCAGTACTTC. Residues: CASSPPRQVLETQYF. V is TRBV7-2 and J is TRBJ2-5; possibly TRBD1 for D (6 bases). Germline V gives CDR1 SGHTA, CDR2 FQGNSA. The V end lost 5 bases, the J end lost 5 bases, and 18 bases lay between the germline ends. The CDR3 extends over 15 amino acids.